This TCR beta chain was sequenced for a study of OX40 agonist ivuxolimab in advanced cancers. In terms of the full investigation: Ivuxolimab was an agonistic, fully human IgG2 monoclonal antibody directed against OX40 (CD134), a costimulatory receptor. The dose-escalation cohort was about 86% male with a mean age of approximately 60 years, ranging from roughly 20 to 80. The paper describes the monotherapy dose-escalation part (N ≈ 52 patients) of the phase I trial of ivuxolimab. Peripheral TCRbeta sequencing aimed to test whether ivuxolimab altered TCR sequence diversity and caused clonal T-cell expansion. Intravenous ivuxolimab was administered to patients every 2 weeks at six dose levels: 0.01, 0.1, 0.3, 1.5, 3 and 10 mg/kg. Three dose-escalation patients achieved partial responses, one with hepatocellular carcinoma and two with cutaneous melanoma. Of the 50 to 55 patients in dose escalation, some 20 had hepatocellular carcinoma, some 15 had melanoma, 9 had renal cell carcinoma and 9 had head and neck cancer. Prior anti-PD-1, anti-PD-L1 or anti-CTLA-4 therapy was permitted, and approximately 40% of dose-escalation patients had received checkpoint inhibitors. Broader findings and caveats from the paper: The antigen specificity of the clonally expanded peripheral T cells was not determined. At doses from 0.1 to 3.0 mg/kg, clonal expansion was seen in both CD4+ and CD8+ blood T cells between baseline and week 6. Partial responders in the 0.1-3.0 mg/kg groups had among the lowest normalized peripheral clonal expansion, especially among CD8+ T cells. Low levels of normalized T-cell clonal expansion were also seen in some patients who did not respond. After ivuxolimab, CD8+ T cells had more expanded clones than CD4+ T cells on average.

Genomic DNA was extracted from sorted cells for sequencing of the TCRbeta CDR3 region. The immunoSEQ Assay was used for sequencing of TCRbeta CDR3 regions. The clones in this table, taken by TCRdb from immuneACCESS, are in-frame only. Not every clone is retained; where verified, under half of the shortfall comes from an unresolved V gene, and the cause of the rest is unknown. The sample table records 35,000 to 45,000 clones; 70% to 90% of these occur just once. The ten largest account for just over 20% of the sample. Remarks on this clone: The clone's antigen remains unknown. There are no base qualities to consult, and no much larger clone falls within one base.

The trial excluded patients who had a history of autoimmune disease or were on systemic immunosuppression. Peripheral blood for TCR sequencing was drawn from every dose cohort at baseline, at cycle 4 day 1 and at cycle 7 day 1. Samples came from an open-label, multicenter, first-in-human phase I dose-escalation trial of ivuxolimab. The trial enrolled adults with locally advanced or metastatic head and neck squamous cell, hepatocellular, melanoma or renal cell carcinoma. Before TCR sequencing, CD4+ T cells and CD8+ T cells from peripheral blood were sorted into separate populations. Reading the germline V gene (reference sequence) gives CDR1 MNHNY and CDR2 SVGAGI. Trimming takes 6 bases from V and 6 bases from J, and the germline ends sit 14 bases apart. Including the terminal cysteine and phenylalanine, the CDR3 comprises 13 residues. Only the CDR3 portion is preserved as DNA: 39 bases, with reading frame beginning at the first base.

The chain couples TRBV6-6 to TRBJ1-1; TRBD1 is perhaps the D gene, given 5 matching bases. The sequenced sample was CD4+ or CD8+ T cells sorted from blood, obtained in a trial of the OX40 agonist ivuxolimab. This clonotype originated in an adult with an advanced solid tumor such as melanoma, head and neck, liver or kidney cancer. The nucleotides read TGTGCCAGCAGCCACGGGGGGGACTCTGAAGCTTTCTTT. Its amino acids are CASSHGGDSEAFF.